This TCR beta chain originates from a study of cytomegalovirus exposure and HLA in healthy donors. Regarding the study as a whole: Investigators reported more than 150 TCR beta chains as tied to cytomegalovirus. In a later analysis, 16,951 TCR beta sequences were associated with HLA alleles at 0.05 false discovery rate.

The PCR contained 60 Vbeta and 13 Jbeta primers. The data were produced by immunoSEQ multiplex PCR, yet TCRdb's version contains in-frame clones alone and is incomplete. Listed are some 200,000 clones; approximately 0.72% falls within the top ten. About this clone: Its cognate antigen is unknown.

The trim removed 2 bases at V and 3 bases at J, leaving 9 bases unmatched. The CDR3 length is 18 residues. Germline V lookup: CDR1 SGHVS, CDR2 FNYEAQ. This receptor was taken from a woman younger than 30 in good health and CMV-seropositive. The chain recombines TRBV7-6 with TRBJ2-7; 14 bases align to TRBD2. The sequenced sample was PBMCs. DNA for the CDR3: TGTGCCAGCAGCTTAAGTAGACTAGCGGGAGGGTCGGGCTACGAGCAGTACTTC. Amino acids: CASSLSRLAGGSGYEQYF. The variable domain in full, completed from reference TRBV7-6 and TRBJ2-7, reads GAGVSQSPRYKVTKRGQDVALRCDPISGHVSLYWYRQALGQGPEFLTYFNYEAQQDKSGLPNDRFSAERPEGSISTLTIQRTEQRDSAMYRCASSLSRLAGGSGYEQYFGPGTRLTVT.